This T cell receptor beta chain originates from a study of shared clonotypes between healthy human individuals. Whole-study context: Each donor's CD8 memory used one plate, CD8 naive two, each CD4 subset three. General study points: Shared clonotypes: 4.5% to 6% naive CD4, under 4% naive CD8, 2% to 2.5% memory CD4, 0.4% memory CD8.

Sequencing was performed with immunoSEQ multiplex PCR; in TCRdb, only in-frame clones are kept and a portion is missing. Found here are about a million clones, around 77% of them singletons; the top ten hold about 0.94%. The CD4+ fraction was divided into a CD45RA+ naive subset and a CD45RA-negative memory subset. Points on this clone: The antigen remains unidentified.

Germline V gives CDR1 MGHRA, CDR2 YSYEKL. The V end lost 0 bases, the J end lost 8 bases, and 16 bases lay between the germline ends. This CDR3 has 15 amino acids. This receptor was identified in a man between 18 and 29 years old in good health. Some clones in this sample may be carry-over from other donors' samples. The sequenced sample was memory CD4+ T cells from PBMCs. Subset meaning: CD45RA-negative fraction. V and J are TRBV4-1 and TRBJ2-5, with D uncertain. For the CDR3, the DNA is TGCGCCAGCAGCCAAGATCTGTTTGGGTTAACTACCCAGTACTTC. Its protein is CASSQDLFGLTTQYF.